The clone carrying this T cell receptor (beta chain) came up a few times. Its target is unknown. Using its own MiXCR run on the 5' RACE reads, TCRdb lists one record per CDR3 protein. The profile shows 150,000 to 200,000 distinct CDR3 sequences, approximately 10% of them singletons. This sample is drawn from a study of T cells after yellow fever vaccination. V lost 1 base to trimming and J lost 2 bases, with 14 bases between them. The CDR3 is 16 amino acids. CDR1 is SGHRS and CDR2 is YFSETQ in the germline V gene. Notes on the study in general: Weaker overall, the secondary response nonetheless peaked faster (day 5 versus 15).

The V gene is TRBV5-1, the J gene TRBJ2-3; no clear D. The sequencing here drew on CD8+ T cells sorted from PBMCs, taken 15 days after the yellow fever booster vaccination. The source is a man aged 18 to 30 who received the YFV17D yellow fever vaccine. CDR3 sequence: CASSLYGQTSTDTQYF. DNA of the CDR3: TGCGCCAGCAGCTTGTATGGCCAAACCTCCACAGATACGCAGTATTTT.